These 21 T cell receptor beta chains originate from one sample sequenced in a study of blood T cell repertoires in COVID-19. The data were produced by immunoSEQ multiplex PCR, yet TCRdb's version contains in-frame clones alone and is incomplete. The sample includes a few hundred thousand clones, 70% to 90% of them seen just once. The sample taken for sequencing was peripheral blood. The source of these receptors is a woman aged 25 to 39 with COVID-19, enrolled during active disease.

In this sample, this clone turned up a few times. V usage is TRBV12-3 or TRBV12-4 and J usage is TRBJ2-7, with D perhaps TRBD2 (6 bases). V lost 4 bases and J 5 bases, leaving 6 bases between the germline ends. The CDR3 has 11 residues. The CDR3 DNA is TGTGCCAGCAGTTCGGGGGACGAGCAGTACTTC. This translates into CASSSGDEQYF.

The CDR3 DNA follows: TGTGCCAGCAGCTCTTTCCCTGAGCAGTTCTTC. Protein: CASSSFPEQFF. The chain combines TRBV2 with TRBJ2-1; D gene ambiguous. The germline CDR1 and CDR2 sequences are SNHLY and FYNNEI. The ends were cut back, 6 bases at V and 9 bases at J, with 9 bases in the middle. This CDR3 has 11 residues.

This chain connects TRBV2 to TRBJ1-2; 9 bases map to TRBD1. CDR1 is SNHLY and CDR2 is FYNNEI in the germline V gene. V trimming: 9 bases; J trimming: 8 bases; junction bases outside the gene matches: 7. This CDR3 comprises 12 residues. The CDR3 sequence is CASAGTGWGYTF. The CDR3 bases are TGTGCCAGTGCCGGGACAGGGTGGGGCTACACCTTC.

CDR3 residues: CASSDPGLAGSTTDTQYF. The CDR3 region has the DNA TGTGCCAGCAGTGACCCGGGACTAGCGGGTTCCACCACAGATACGCAGTATTTT. The gene calls are TRBV2 and TRBJ2-3; TRBD2 agrees at 12 bases. Germline-derived CDR1 and CDR2 are SNHLY and FYNNEI. The V gene end was trimmed by 3 bases and the J gene end by 2 bases; junction bases not matched to a gene: 9. The CDR3 is 18 amino acids.

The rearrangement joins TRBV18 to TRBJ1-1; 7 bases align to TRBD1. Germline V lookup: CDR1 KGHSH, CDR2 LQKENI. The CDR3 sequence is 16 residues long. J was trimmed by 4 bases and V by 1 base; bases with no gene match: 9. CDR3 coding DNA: TGTGCCAGCTCACCACGTCCCAGGGGGGTGGTCACTGAAGCTTTCTTT. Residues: CASSPRPRGVVTEAFF.

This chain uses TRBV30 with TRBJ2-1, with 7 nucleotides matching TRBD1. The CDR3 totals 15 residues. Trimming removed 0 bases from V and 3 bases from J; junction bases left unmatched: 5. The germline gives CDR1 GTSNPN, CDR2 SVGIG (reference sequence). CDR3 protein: CAWSVPRTGYNEQFF. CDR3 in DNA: TGTGCCTGGAGTGTACCCCGGACAGGCTACAATGAGCAGTTCTTC.

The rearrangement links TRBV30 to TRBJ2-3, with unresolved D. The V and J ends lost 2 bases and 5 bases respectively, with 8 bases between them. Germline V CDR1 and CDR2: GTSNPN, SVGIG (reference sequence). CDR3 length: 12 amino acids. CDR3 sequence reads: CAWSPSVDTQYF. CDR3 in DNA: TGTGCCTGGAGTCCCTCCGTAGATACGCAGTATTTT.

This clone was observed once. The CDR3 DNA sequence: TGTGCCAGCAGCCAAGAAGCCGGGACTCCATCCTACGAGCAGTACTTC. It yields the protein CASSQEAGTPSYEQYF. The genes are TRBV4-2 and TRBJ2-7, with a weak D call TRBD2 (6 bases). CDR3 length equals 16 residues. Per the germline V gene, CDR1 is LGHNA and CDR2 is YNFKEQ. The ends were cut back, 0 bases at V and 1 base at J, with 13 bases in the middle.

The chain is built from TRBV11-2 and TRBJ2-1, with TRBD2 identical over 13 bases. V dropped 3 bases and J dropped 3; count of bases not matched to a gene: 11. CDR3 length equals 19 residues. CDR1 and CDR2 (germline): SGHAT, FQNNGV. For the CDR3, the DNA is TGTGCCAGCAGCTTCGGGTTAACTAGCGGGAGGGATGGCTACAATGAGCAGTTCTTC. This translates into CASSFGLTSGRDGYNEQFF.

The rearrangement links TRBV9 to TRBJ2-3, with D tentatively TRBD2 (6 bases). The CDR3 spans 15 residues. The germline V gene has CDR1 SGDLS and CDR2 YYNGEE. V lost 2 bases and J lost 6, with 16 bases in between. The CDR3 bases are TGTGCCAGCAGCGTGGGGCGGGGACCCAAGGATACGCAGTATTTT. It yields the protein CASSVGRGPKDTQYF.

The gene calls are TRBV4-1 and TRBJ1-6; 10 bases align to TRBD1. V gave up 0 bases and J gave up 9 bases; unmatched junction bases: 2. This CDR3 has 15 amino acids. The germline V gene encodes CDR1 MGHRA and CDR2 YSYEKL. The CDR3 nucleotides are TGCGCCAGCAGCCAAGAGAGGACAGGGGGTTCACCCCTCCACTTT. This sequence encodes CASSQERTGGSPLHF.

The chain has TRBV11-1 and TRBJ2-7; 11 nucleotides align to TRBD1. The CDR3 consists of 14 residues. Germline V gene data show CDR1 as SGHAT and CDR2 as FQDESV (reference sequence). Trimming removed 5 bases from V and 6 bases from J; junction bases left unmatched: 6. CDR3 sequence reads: CASSPRDRGFEQYF. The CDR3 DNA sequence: TGTGCCAGCAGCCCCCGGGACAGGGGGTTCGAGCAGTACTTC.

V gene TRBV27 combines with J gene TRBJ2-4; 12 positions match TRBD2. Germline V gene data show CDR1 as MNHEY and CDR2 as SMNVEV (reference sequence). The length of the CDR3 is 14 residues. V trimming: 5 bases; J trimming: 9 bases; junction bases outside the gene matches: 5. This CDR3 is CASSLAGGPGIQYF. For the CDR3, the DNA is TGTGCCAGCAGTCTAGCGGGAGGGCCGGGCATTCAGTACTTC.

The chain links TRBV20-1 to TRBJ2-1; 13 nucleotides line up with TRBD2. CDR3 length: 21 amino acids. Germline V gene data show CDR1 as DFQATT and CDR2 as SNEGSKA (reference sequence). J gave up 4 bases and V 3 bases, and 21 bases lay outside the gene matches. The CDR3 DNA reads TGCAGTGCTAGTAGGGCCCCGGGACTAGCGGGACACGATAACTCTTACAATGAGCAGTTCTTC. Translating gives CSASRAPGLAGHDNSYNEQFF.

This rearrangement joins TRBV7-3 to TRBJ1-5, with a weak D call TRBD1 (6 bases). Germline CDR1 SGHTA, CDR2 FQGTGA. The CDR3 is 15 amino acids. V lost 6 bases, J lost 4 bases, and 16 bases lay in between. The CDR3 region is CASSSGTRVNQPQHF. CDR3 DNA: TGTGCCAGCAGTTCCGGGACAAGGGTAAATCAGCCCCAGCATTTT.

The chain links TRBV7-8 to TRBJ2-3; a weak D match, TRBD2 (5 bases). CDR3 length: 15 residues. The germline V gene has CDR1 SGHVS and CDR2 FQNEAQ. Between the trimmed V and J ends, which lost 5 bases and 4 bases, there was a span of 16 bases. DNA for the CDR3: TGTGCCAGCAGCCGAGCGTGGAGTAGCGCAGATACGCAGTATTTT. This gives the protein CASSRAWSSADTQYF.

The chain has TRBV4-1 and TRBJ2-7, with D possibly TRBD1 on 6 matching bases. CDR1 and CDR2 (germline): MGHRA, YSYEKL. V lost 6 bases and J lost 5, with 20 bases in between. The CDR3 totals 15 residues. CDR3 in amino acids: CASSSLVQGRNEQYF. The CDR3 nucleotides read TGCGCCAGCAGTTCTCTAGTGCAGGGGCGGAACGAGCAGTACTTC.

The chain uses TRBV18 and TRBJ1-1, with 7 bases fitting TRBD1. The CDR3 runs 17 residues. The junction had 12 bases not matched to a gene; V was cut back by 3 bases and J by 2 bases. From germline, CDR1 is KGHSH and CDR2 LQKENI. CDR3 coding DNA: TGTGCCAGCTCACCTATGACAGGGCCGGGTAGCAACACTGAAGCTTTCTTT. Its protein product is CASSPMTGPGSNTEAFF.

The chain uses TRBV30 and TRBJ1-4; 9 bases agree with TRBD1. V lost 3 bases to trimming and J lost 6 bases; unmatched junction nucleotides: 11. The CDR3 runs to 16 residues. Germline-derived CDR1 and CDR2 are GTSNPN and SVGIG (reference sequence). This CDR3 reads CAWSPLGQGRDEKLFF. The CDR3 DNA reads TGTGCCTGGAGCCCCTTAGGACAGGGGCGAGATGAAAAACTGTTTTTT. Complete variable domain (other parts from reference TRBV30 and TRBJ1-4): SQTIHQWPATLVQPVGSPLSLECTVEGTSNPNLYWYRQAAGRGLQLLFYSVGIGQISSEVPQNLSASRPQDRQFILSSKKLLLSDSGFYLCAWSPLGQGRDEKLFFGSGTQLSVL.

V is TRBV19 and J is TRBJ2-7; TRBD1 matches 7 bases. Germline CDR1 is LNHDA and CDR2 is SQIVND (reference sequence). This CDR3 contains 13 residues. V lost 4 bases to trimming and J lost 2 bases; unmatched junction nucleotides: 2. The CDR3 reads CASSNTGAYEQYF. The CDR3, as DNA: TGTGCCAGTAGTAATACAGGGGCCTACGAGCAGTACTTC.

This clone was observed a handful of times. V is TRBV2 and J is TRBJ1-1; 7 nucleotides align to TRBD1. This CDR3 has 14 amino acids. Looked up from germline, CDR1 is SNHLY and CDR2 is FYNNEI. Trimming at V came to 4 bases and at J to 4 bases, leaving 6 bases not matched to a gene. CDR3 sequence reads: CASSGLRTGTEAFF. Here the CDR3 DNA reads TGTGCCAGCAGTGGACTAAGGACAGGCACTGAAGCTTTCTTT.